The next 18 T cell receptor beta chains were all read from a single sample in a study of cytomegalovirus exposure and HLA in healthy donors. A multiplex PCR was run with 60 Vbeta primers and 13 Jbeta primers. The method was immunoSEQ multiplex PCR; TCRdb's version includes in-frame clones alone and lacks a portion of them. There are some 200,000 clones in the sample; about 81% occur only once, and less than 0.85% lies in the top ten. Specimen: PBMCs. All receptors derive from a woman in her late teens or twenties in good health and CMV-seronegative.

This sequence joins TRBV18 and TRBJ2-3; possibly TRBD2 for D (6 bases). The ends were cut back, 5 bases at V and 0 bases at J, with 12 bases in the middle. The CDR3 has 15 residues. Germline values: CDR1 KGHSH, CDR2 LQKENI. In DNA, the CDR3 is TGTGCCAGCTCATTAACCGGGACTAGCACAGATACGCAGTATTTT. This translates into CASSLTGTSTDTQYF.

The V call is TRBV18, the J call TRBJ2-7; TRBD1 matches at 8 bases. Trimming took 6 bases from V and 1 from J; bases not matched to a gene: 8. The germline gives CDR1 KGHSH, CDR2 LQKENI. The CDR3 has 15 amino acids. For the CDR3, the DNA is TGTGCCAGCTCCCCGGGACAGGCCTCTTCCTACGAGCAGTACTTC. Protein sequence: CASSPGQASSYEQYF.

The table lists this clone with a few counts. CDR3 loop: CASRFRDRRREQYF. The CDR3 bases are TGTGCAAGTCGCTTCCGGGACAGGAGGCGGGAGCAGTACTTC. The chain joins TRBV12-2 to TRBJ2-7; the listed D gene, TRBD1, was not tested against the DNA. TRBV12-2 is assigned pseudogene status. The length of the CDR3 is 14 residues.

The V and J genes are TRBV5-5 and TRBJ2-7; 7 bases line up with TRBD2. This CDR3 is 14 amino acids long. Germline CDR1 is SGHKS and CDR2 is YYEKEE (reference sequence). V shed 3 bases and J 2 bases; nucleotides not matched to a gene: 5. The CDR3 DNA is TGTGCCAGCAGCTGGAGGGACTACCCCTACGAGCAGTACTTC. Its protein product is CASSWRDYPYEQYF. Using reference TRBV5-5 and TRBJ2-7 for the parts outside the CDR3, the full variable domain is DAGVTQSPTHLIKTRGQQVTLRCSPISGHKSVSWYQQVLGQGPQFIFQYYEKEERGRGNFPDRFSARQFPNYSSELNVNALLLGDSALYLCASSWRDYPYEQYFGPGTRLTVT.

The chain recombines TRBV7-2 with TRBJ2-7; the D gene is possibly TRBD2 (6 bases). The CDR3 length is 14 residues. Germline V CDR1 and CDR2: SGHTA, FQGNSA. The V end was cut by 3 bases, the J end by 3 bases, with 12 bases between. CDR3 protein: CASSLGGSRYEQYF. For the CDR3, the DNA is TGTGCCAGCAGCTTGGGGGGATCCCGCTACGAGCAGTACTTC.

V and J are TRBV27 and TRBJ2-1; TRBD2 is a possible D gene (6 bases). The CDR3 loop spans 15 amino acids. V shed 2 bases and J shed 6 bases, with 14 bases lying between them. CDR1 is MNHEY, CDR2 SMNVEV, per germline (reference sequence). CDR3 amino acids: CASSLRAGWFNEQFF. In DNA form, the CDR3 reads TGTGCCAGCAGTTTAAGGGCGGGATGGTTCAATGAGCAGTTCTTC.

The gene calls are TRBV7-6 and TRBJ2-7, with 11 bases identical to TRBD2. J was trimmed by 4 bases and V by 5 bases; bases with no gene match: 10. Per germline, CDR1 SGHVS and CDR2 FNYEAQ. CDR3 length: 16 amino acids. The CDR3 nucleotides are TGTGCCAGCAGCCGATCCGGGACTAGCGGACTATACGAGCAGTACTTC. This codes for CASSRSGTSGLYEQYF.

The V gene is TRBV7-6, the J gene TRBJ1-2, with 8 bases identical to TRBD1. Per the germline V gene, CDR1 is SGHVS and CDR2 is FNYEAQ. The CDR3 has 15 residues. Trimming at V came to 5 bases and at J to 0 bases, leaving 5 bases not matched to a gene. CDR3 nucleotides: TGTGCCAGCAGCCCCAGGACAGGGACTAACTATGGCTACACCTTC. It codes for CASSPRTGTNYGYTF.

Notes on this clone: One end of the junction varies from germline; a read error may be responsible. The chain is built from TRBV6-6 and TRBJ2-5; TRBD2 is a possible D gene (6 bases). CDR3 size: 16 residues. Germline V gives CDR1 MNHNY, CDR2 SVGAGI (reference sequence). Here the CDR3 DNA reads TGTGCCAGCAGTTACGGGGGAGGCCCGTACCAAGAGGCCCAGTACTTC. Translated, it gives CASSYGGGPYQEAQYF.

The CDR3 region is CAWSVAPKGTGELFF. The CDR3 bases are TGTGCCTGGAGTGTAGCGCCCAAGGGGACCGGGGAGCTGTTTTTT. The chain is built from TRBV30 and TRBJ2-2, with D perhaps TRBD1 (5 bases). The CDR3 is made up of 15 amino acids. Trimming removed 0 bases at V and 5 bases at J, with 13 bases between. CDR1 GTSNPN and CDR2 SVGIG come from the germline V gene (reference sequence).

The chain carries TRBV30 and TRBJ1-6; D gene ambiguous. The germline V and J ends were trimmed by 0 bases and 14 bases, with 8 bases remaining between them. This CDR3 has 11 residues. Germline-derived CDR1 and CDR2 are GTSNPN and SVGIG (reference sequence). The CDR3 DNA sequence: TGTGCCTGGAGTGTCGGAGGGACCCTCCACTTT. Residues: CAWSVGGTLHF.

This chain joins TRBV7-9 and TRBJ1-3; tentative D call: TRBD1 (5 bases). CDR1 and CDR2 (germline): SEHNR, FQNEAQ (reference sequence). This CDR3 region has 14 residues. With 2 bases removed from V and 3 bases from J, the gap between germline ends came to 8 bases. The CDR3 region has the DNA TGTGCCAGCAGCTTAACAGGCAATGGAAACACCATATATTTT. This sequence encodes CASSLTGNGNTIYF.

The rearrangement links TRBV5-6 to TRBJ2-2; D uncertain. The CDR3 has 18 residues. The germline V gene has CDR1 SGHDT and CDR2 YYEEEE. Between the trimmed V and J ends, which lost 1 base and 2 bases, there was a span of 18 bases. CDR3: CASSLPRWVLGNTGELFF. The CDR3, as DNA: TGTGCCAGCAGCTTGCCAAGGTGGGTGTTGGGCAACACCGGGGAGCTGTTTTTT.

The V and J genes are TRBV11-2 and TRBJ1-4; D might be TRBD1 (6 bases). V lost 3 bases, J lost 8 bases, and 19 bases lay in between. The CDR3 loop spans 16 amino acids. Germline assignment: CDR1 SGHAT and CDR2 FQNNGV. The CDR3 sequence: CASSLEWGRGGEKLFF. The CDR3 nucleotides are TGTGCCAGCAGCTTGGAATGGGGCAGGGGTGGCGAAAAACTGTTTTTT.

The V call is TRBV7-9, the J call TRBJ2-5; TRBD2 agrees at 15 bases. The CDR3 spans 16 residues. J was trimmed by 4 bases and V by 5 bases; bases with no gene match: 5. Germline V CDR1 and CDR2: SEHNR, FQNEAQ (reference sequence). The CDR3 is CASSKPGLAGGETQYF. The DNA of the CDR3 is TGTGCCAGCAGCAAACCGGGACTAGCGGGAGGAGAGACCCAGTACTTC. Full variable domain (rest looked up from reference TRBV7-9 and TRBJ2-5): DTGVSQNPRHKITKRGQNVTFRCDPISEHNRLYWYRQTLGQGPEFLTYFQNEAQLEKSRLLSDRFSAERPKGSFSTLEIQRTEQGDSAMYLCASSKPGLAGGETQYFGPGTRLLVL.

CDR3 sequence reads: CASSAYATSGSYEQYF. CDR3 nucleotides: TGTGCCAGCAGCGCCTACGCGACTAGCGGGAGCTACGAGCAGTACTTC. The V gene is TRBV9, the J gene TRBJ2-7, with TRBD2 matching 12 bases. Looked up from germline, CDR1 is SGDLS and CDR2 is YYNGEE. V dropped 3 bases and J dropped 3; count of bases not matched to a gene: 7. The CDR3 loop spans 16 amino acids.

The V call is TRBV5-1, the J call TRBJ2-1, with D maybe TRBD2 (5 bases). Germline CDR1 is SGHRS and CDR2 is YFSETQ. This CDR3 is built from 14 residues. V was pared by 0 bases and J by 7 bases, with 11 bases between. The CDR3 protein is CASSLGGVVNEQFF. The CDR3 DNA is TGCGCCAGCAGCTTGGGGGGAGTGGTAAATGAGCAGTTCTTC. The variable domain in full, completed from reference TRBV5-1 and TRBJ2-1, reads KAGVTQTPRYLIKTRGQQVTLSCSPISGHRSVSWYQQTPGQGLQFLFEYFSETQRNKGNFPGRFSGRQFSNSRSEMNVSTLELGDSALYLCASSLGGVVNEQFFGPGTRLTVL.

As regards this clone: The sample contains more than one DNA sequence encoding this CDR3. The chain links TRBV27 to TRBJ2-7; D is ambiguous. This CDR3 comprises 13 residues. The V end lost 3 bases, the J end lost 0 bases, and 6 bases lay between the germline ends. Germline CDR1 reads MNHEY; CDR2 reads SMNVEV (reference sequence). The CDR3, as DNA: TGTGCCAGCAGTTTTAGGAGCTCCTACGAGCAGTACTTC. This codes for CASSFRSSYEQYF.